This entry concerns a single TCR beta chain. The target antigen is unknown. The data originate from a study of shared clonotypes between healthy human individuals. About the study: The study enrolled a couple of women and a few men aged 18 to 49.

The CDR3 contains 15 residues. Germline CDR1 is SGHRS and CDR2 is YFSETQ. Unmatched junction bases numbered 7, after V lost 0 bases and J lost 8 bases. Profiling relied on immunoSEQ multiplex PCR, and the TCRdb table lists in-frame clones only, not all of them. The sample has about 980,000 clones, 60% to 85% seen once; the top ten hold over 1.3%. Study-level findings and limits: What rarefaction showed was incomplete sorted-subset sequencing despite large depth.

This TCR was sampled from a man aged 18 to 30 in good health. The rearrangement uses TRBV5-1 and TRBJ2-1; 8 bases align to TRBD1. The sample taken for sequencing was memory CD4+ T cells sorted from blood. Subset specified: CD45RA-negative fraction. The CDR3 protein is CASSLAPGGKDEQFF. In DNA form, the CDR3 reads TGCGCCAGCAGCTTGGCGCCAGGGGGCAAGGATGAGCAGTTCTTC.